This passage covers 10 T cell receptor beta chains from one sample sequenced in a study of naive and memory T cell subsets. Both TRBC1 and TRBC2 were covered by a beta constant-region primer of two equimolar oligonucleotides. TCRdb reprocessed the UMI-ligation and nested PCR reads with MiXCR, giving one entry per CDR3 protein. Of around 40,000 distinct CDR3 sequences listed, 13% are singletons. The sequencing sample was made of effector memory CD4+ T cells from blood. As to subset: effector memory, CD45RA- CD27-. Receptors were obtained from a human donor in good health.

This clonotype was observed at least ten times. CDR3 sequence reads: CASSYDGTMFEQYF. The CDR3 DNA is TGTGCCAGCAGTTACGACGGGACTATGTTCGAGCAGTACTTC. The chain couples TRBV6-2 or TRBV6-3 to TRBJ2-7, with 7 nucleotides matching TRBD2. The CDR3 is made up of 14 amino acids. The J segment lost 6 bases and the V segment lost 2 bases, leaving 7 bases of the junction unmatched. Germline CDR1 is MNHEY and CDR2 is SVGEGT.

Comment on this clonotype: A much larger clone is a single base away; this may be a read error. J is TRBJ1-1 and V is TRBV5-1; D might be TRBD1 (5 bases). This CDR3 spans 14 amino acids. Germline values: CDR1 SGHRS, CDR2 YFSETQ. V was clipped by 4 bases and J by 7 bases, with 17 bases between them. For the CDR3, the DNA is TGCGCCAGCAGCCCGCGGGGGGACGGGGGTGAAGCTTTCTTT. Translation: CASSPRGDGGEAFF.

This clonotype appeared many times. A much larger clone is a single base away; this may be a read error. The chain carries TRBV20-1 and TRBJ2-1; TRBD2 matches 7 bases. The CDR3 loop spans 15 amino acids. The germline gives CDR1 DFQATT, CDR2 SNEGSKA (reference sequence). Losses at the gene ends were 0 bases for V and 5 bases for J; bases not matched to a gene: 7. CDR3 amino acids: CSARDWRAGNNEQFF. CDR3 DNA: TGCAGTGCTAGAGATTGGCGAGCGGGAAACAATGAGCAGTTCTTC.

This chain joins TRBV20-1 and TRBJ2-5; the D gene is possibly TRBD2 (6 bases). In germline, CDR1 is DFQATT, CDR2 SNEGSKA (reference sequence). Deletions cut 7 bases from V and 7 bases from J, with 22 bases between. The CDR3 contains 14 residues. CDR3 DNA sequence: TGCAGTGGCTTTCTGACGGGAGTCGTCGGGACCCAGTACTTC. Translation gives CSGFLTGVVGTQYF.

This clonotype was counted only a few times. This chain links TRBV12-3 or TRBV12-4 with TRBJ2-2; tentative D call: TRBD2 (6 bases). This CDR3 is 15 amino acids long. Trimming cost V 3 bases and J 3 bases, with 11 bases left between them. The CDR3 sequence: CASSLNGRDTGELFF. CDR3 DNA sequence: TGTGCCAGCAGTTTGAACGGGAGAGACACCGGGGAGCTGTTTTTT.

This clonotype was counted ten times or more. The chain carries TRBV2 and TRBJ1-1; D is uncertain. Germline values: CDR1 SNHLY, CDR2 FYNNEI. The CDR3 totals 13 residues. Trimming removed 7 bases from V and 2 bases from J, with 11 bases in between. CDR3 amino acids: CASKDNRNTEAFF. CDR3 DNA sequence: TGTGCCAGCAAAGACAACCGTAACACTGAAGCTTTCTTT.

J is TRBJ1-2 and V is TRBV4-2; perhaps TRBD1 as D (5 bases). The germline V gene has CDR1 LGHNA and CDR2 YNFKEQ. The CDR3 extends over 15 amino acids. V lost 0 bases and J 6 bases, leaving 14 bases between the germline ends. The CDR3: CASSQDMGVGNGYTF. CDR3 sequence (DNA): TGTGCCAGCAGCCAAGATATGGGGGTGGGTAATGGCTACACCTTC.

This clonotype appeared a few times. The chain combines TRBV7-8 with TRBJ2-1; 7 bases are shared with TRBD2. After removal of 5 bases from V and 8 bases from J, the junction contained 9 bases not matched to a gene. The CDR3 sequence is 14 residues long. The germline gives CDR1 SGHVS, CDR2 FQNEAQ. The CDR3 spells CASSLRDYPHEQFF. Written as DNA, the CDR3 is TGTGCCAGCAGCCTCCGGGACTATCCACATGAGCAGTTCTTC.

In this sample, this clonotype turned up many times. The chain has TRBV4-3 and TRBJ2-2; 8 nucleotides match TRBD2. V was pared by 5 bases and J by 4 bases, with 3 bases of the junction left unmatched. The CDR3 has 14 amino acids. CDR1 is LGHNA, CDR2 YSLEER, per germline. The CDR3 here is CASSWAGGTGELFF. The CDR3 DNA reads as TGCGCCAGCAGCTGGGCGGGGGGCACCGGGGAGCTGTTTTTT.

This clonotype was observed many times. The rearrangement uses TRBV4-2 and TRBJ1-3; TRBD1 aligns across 8 bases. This CDR3 is built from 16 residues. Trimming at V came to 7 bases and at J to 4 bases, leaving 12 bases not matched to a gene. Germline-derived CDR1 and CDR2 are LGHNA and YNFKEQ. The CDR3 sequence is CASTVRTGQAGNTIYF. CDR3 coding DNA: TGTGCCAGCACCGTCAGGACAGGGCAAGCGGGAAACACCATATATTTT.